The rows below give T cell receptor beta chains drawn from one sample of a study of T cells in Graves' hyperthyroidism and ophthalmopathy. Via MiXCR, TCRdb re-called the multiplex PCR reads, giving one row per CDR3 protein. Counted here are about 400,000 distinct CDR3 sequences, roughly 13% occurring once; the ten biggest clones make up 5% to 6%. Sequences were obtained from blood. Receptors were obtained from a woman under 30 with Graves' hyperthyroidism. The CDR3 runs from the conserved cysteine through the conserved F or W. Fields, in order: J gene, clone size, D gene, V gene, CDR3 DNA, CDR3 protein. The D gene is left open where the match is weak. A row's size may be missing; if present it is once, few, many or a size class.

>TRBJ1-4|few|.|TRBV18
TGTGCCAGCTCACGTTCAGTCCAGATTGCAACTAATGAAAAACTGTTTTTT
CASSRSVQIATNEKLFF
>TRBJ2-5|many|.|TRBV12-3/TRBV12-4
TGTGCCAGCAGTTCTAGCTATAGGTACCAAGAGACCCAGTACTTC
CASSSSYRYQETQYF
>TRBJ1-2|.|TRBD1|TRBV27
TGTGCCAGCAGCATGACAGGGAGGAACTATGGCTACACCTTC
CASSMTGRNYGYTF
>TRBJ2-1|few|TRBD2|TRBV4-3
TGCGCCAGCAGCCAGGAAACTAGCGGGGGAAATGAGCAGTTCTTC
CASSQETSGGNEQFF
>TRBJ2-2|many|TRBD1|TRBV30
TGTGCCTGGATGGCAGGGGGCTCGTACACCGGGGAGCTGTTTTTT
CAWMAGGSYTGELFF
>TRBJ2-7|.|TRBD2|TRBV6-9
TGTGCCAGCAGTTATTCCCTAGCGGGAGCGAACGAGCAGTACTTC
CASSYSLAGANEQYF
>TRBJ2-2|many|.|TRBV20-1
TGCAGTGCTAGTGATTTGAGGACCGGGGAGCTGTTTTTT
CSASDLRTGELFF
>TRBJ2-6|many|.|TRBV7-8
TGTGCCAGCAGCTTAGCCCCCGGGGTTGGGGCCAACGTCCTGACTTTC
CASSLAPGVGANVLTF
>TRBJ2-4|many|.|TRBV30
TGTGCCTGGAGCGAGGGCAGGGACATTCAGTACTTC
CAWSEGRDIQYF
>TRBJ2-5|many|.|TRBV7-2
TGTGCCAGCAGCTTATTTGACCGCCAGACCCAGTACTTC
CASSLFDRQTQYF
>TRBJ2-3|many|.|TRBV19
TGTGCCAGTAGTGCACAGGGTATGGATACGCAGTATTTT
CASSAQGMDTQYF
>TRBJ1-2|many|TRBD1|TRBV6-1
TGTGCCAACAGACAGGGATTAGTGGGCGGCTACACCTTC
CANRQGLVGGYTF
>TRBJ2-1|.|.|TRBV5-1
TGTGCCAGCACTCCCGGGGAGTCCATCGACAATGAGCAGTTCTTC
CASTPGESIDNEQFF
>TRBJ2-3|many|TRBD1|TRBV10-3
TGTGCCATCAGAGCGACAGGGCAGGGAGATACGCAGTATTTT
CAIRATGQGDTQYF
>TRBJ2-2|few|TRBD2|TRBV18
TGTGCCAGCTCACCTCTCGGCGGGAGCGCCGGGGAGCTGTTTTTT
CASSPLGGSAGELFF
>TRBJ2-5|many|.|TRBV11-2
TGTGCCAGCAGCTCCGTGGGAGATCGAGCCGGGACCCAGTACTTC
CASSSVGDRAGTQYF
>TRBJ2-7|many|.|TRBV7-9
TGTGCCAGCAGCGCCCTCGGGCTCTACGAGCAGTACTTC
CASSALGLYEQYF
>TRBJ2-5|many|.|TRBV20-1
TGCAGTGCCAATGGAGGTCGAGAGACCCAGTACTTC
CSANGGRETQYF
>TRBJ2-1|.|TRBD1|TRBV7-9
TGTGCCAGCAGTTTCCGGGACAGGAAAGTCAATGAGCAGTTCTTC
CASSFRDRKVNEQFF
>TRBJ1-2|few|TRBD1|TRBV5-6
TGTGCCAGCAGCTTCGGGACAGCAAGATCTAACTATGGCTACACCTTC
CASSFGTARSNYGYTF
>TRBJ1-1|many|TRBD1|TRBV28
TGTGCCAGCTCCCCGGGACAGGGCCCATTGAACACTGAAGCTTTCTTT
CASSPGQGPLNTEAFF
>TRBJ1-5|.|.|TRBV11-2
TGTGCCAGCAGCTTGGGTCTGGGACCCGCCAATCAGCCCCAGCATTTT
CASSLGLGPANQPQHF
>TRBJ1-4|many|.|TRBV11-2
TGTGCCAGCAGCTTAGCAGGGGCTGGAACTAATGAAAAACTGTTTTTT
CASSLAGAGTNEKLFF
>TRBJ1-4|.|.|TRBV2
TGTGCCAGCAGGCTGGACGCTAATGGACTGTTTTTT
CASRLDANGLFF
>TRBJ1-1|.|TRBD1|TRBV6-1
TGTGCCAGCAGTACGACAGGGGGAAGAGGCACTGAAGCTTTCTTT
CASSTTGGRGTEAFF
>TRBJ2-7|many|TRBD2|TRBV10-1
TGCGCCAGCAGTTCACTAGCGGGAGGGCCCTCCGAGCAGTACTTC
CASSSLAGGPSEQYF
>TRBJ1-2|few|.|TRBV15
TGTGCCACCAGCAGGGGGGGAACCGTCGGGGGCTACACCTTC
CATSRGGTVGGYTF
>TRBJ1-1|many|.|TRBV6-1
TGTGCCAGCAGTCTACCCCAGATCAACACTGAAGCTTTCTTT
CASSLPQINTEAFF
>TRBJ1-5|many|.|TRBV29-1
TGCAGCGTTGAAGGGGACGGGGAGCCCCAGCATTTT
CSVEGDGEPQHF